This T cell receptor (beta chain) was retrieved from a study of control samples from healthy donors and cancer patients. The repertoire was sequenced with immunoSEQ multiplex PCR; TCRdb's copy has only in-frame clones and lacks some. The sample gives over 80,000 clones, approximately 80% of which show up once; over 9.5% is in the top ten. Between the trimmed V and J ends, which lost 7 bases and 1 base, there was a span of 16 bases. CDR1 and CDR2 from the germline V gene are SGHTS and YDEGEE. The length of the CDR3 is 15 residues. The clonotype originates from a woman in her 30s in good health. This chain links TRBV5-8 with TRBJ2-3, with D possibly matching TRBD1 (6 bases). Sequenced material: blood. The CDR3 sequence: CASGVQGLRTDTQYF. DNA of the CDR3: TGTGCCAGCGGAGTCCAGGGGCTTCGCACAGATACGCAGTATTTT.